This entry describes one T cell receptor beta chain. Its antigen is undetermined. The CDR3 regions of TCR beta were amplified from RNA transcripts. Researchers ran a first-round RT-PCR on the TCR CDR3 using the HTBI primer set. TCRdb used MiXCR to reprocess the multiplex PCR reads, holding one entry per CDR3 protein. The sample holds around 500,000 distinct CDR3 sequences, approximately 22% seen once. This sample is drawn from a study of T cells in Graves' hyperthyroidism and ophthalmopathy. From germline, CDR1 is SGHDN and CDR2 FVKESK. This CDR3 is built from 14 residues. V was pared by 2 bases and J by 7 bases, with 15 bases between. Regarding the study as a whole: It was a median approximately 7.1 months before onset that the model predicted ophthalmopathy.

The gene calls are TRBV14 and TRBJ2-7; TRBD2 is a possible D gene (5 bases). Sequencing was performed on blood. The origin of this receptor is a woman between 65 and 79 years old with Graves' ophthalmopathy. The CDR3 nucleotides are TGTGCCAGCAGCCAAAACACTAGTCCTAGGGAGCAGTACTTC. This gives the protein CASSQNTSPREQYF.